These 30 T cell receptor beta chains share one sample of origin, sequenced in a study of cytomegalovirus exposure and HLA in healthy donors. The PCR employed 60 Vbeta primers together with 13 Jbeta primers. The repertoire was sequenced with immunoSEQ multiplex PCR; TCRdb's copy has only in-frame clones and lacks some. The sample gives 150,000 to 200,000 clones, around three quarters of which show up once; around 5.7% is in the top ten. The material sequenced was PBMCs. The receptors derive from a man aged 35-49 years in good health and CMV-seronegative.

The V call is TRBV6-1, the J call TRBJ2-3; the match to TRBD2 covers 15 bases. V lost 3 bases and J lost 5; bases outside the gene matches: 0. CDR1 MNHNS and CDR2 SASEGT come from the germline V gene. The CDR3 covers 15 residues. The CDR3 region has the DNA TGTGCCAGCAGTGAGGGACTAGCGGGAGGAGATACGCAGTATTTT. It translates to CASSEGLAGGDTQYF.

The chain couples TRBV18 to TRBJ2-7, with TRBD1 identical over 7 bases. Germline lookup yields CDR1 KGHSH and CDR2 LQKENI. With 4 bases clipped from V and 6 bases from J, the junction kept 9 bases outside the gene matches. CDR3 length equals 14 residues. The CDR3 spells CASSLEGGAGEQYF. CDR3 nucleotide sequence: TGTGCCAGCTCACTAGAAGGGGGCGCAGGCGAGCAGTACTTC.

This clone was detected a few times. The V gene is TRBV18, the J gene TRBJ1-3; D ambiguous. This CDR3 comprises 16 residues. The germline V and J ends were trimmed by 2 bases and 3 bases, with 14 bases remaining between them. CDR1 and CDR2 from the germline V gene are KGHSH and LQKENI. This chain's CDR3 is CASSPFAERGGNTIYF. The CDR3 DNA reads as TGTGCCAGCTCACCATTCGCAGAACGCGGTGGAAACACCATATATTTT.

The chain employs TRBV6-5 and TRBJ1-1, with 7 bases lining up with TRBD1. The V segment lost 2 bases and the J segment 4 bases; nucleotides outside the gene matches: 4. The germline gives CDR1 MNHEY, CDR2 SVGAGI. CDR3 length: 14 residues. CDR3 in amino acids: CASSYTGAATEAFF. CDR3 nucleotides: TGTGCCAGCAGTTACACAGGGGCGGCCACTGAAGCTTTCTTT.

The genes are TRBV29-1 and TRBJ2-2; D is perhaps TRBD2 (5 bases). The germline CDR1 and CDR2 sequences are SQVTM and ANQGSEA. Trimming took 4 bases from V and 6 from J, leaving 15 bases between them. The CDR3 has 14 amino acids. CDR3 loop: CSVGTSEGPGELFF. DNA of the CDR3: TGCAGCGTTGGGACTTCCGAAGGCCCCGGGGAGCTGTTTTTT.

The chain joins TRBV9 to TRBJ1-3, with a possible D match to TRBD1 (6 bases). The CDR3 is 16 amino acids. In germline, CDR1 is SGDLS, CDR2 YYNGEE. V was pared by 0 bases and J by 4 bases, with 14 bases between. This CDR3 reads CASSVEAGAPGNTIYF. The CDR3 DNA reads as TGTGCCAGCAGCGTAGAGGCAGGGGCACCGGGAAACACCATATATTTT.

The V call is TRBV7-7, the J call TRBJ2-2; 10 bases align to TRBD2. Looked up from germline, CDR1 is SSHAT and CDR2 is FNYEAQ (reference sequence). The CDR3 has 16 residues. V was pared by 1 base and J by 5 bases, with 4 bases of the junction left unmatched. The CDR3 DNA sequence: TGTGCCAGCAGCTTAGAACTAGCGGGACGGACCGGGGAGCTGTTTTTT. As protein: CASSLELAGRTGELFF.

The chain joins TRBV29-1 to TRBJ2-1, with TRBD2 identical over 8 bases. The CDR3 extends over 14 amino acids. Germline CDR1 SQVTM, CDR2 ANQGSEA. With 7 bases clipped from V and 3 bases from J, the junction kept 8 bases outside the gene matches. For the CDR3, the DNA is TGCAGCGCCCGGCAGCGGGGGCTCTACAATGAGCAGTTCTTC. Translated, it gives CSARQRGLYNEQFF.

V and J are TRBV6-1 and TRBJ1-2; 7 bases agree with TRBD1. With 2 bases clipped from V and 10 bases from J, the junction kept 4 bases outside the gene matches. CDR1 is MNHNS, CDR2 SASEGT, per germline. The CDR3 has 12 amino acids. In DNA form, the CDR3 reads TGTGCCAGCAGTGAAAGACAGGGCTACTACACCTTC. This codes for CASSERQGYYTF.

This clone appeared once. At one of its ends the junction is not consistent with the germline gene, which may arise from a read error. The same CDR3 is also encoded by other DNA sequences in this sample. CDR3 region: CASSQDSGHTDTQYF. Written as DNA, the CDR3 is TGCGCCAGCAGTCAAGACAGCGGGCACACAGATACGCAGTATTTT. The chain is built from TRBV4-3 and TRBJ2-3, with D possibly being TRBD2 (6 bases). The CDR3 totals 15 residues. Germline CDR1 reads LGHNA; CDR2 reads YSLEER.

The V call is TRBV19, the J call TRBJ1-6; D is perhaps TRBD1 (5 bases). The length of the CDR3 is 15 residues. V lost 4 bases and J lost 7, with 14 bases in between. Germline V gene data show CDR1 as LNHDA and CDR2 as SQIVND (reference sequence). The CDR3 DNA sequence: TGTGCCAGTAGTAACCCCCGGGGGTGGAATTCACCCCTCCACTTT. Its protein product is CASSNPRGWNSPLHF. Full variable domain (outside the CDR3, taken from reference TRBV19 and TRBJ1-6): DGGITQSPKYLFRKEGQNVTLSCEQNLNHDAMYWYRQDPGQGLRLIYYSQIVNDFQKGDIAEGYSVSREKKESFPLTVTSAQKNPTAFYLCASSNPRGWNSPLHFGNGTRLTVT.

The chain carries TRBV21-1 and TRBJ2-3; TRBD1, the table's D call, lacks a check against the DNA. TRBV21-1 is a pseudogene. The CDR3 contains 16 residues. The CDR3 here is CASSTTDYTSTDTQYF. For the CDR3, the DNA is TGTGCCAGCAGCACGACAGATTATACTAGCACAGATACGCAGTATTTT.

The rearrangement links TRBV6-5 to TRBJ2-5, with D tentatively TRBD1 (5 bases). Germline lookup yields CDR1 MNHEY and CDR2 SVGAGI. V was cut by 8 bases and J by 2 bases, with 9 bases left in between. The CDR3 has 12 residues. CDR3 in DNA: TGTGCCAGCGTCGGACAACAAGAGACCCAGTACTTC. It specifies CASVGQQETQYF.

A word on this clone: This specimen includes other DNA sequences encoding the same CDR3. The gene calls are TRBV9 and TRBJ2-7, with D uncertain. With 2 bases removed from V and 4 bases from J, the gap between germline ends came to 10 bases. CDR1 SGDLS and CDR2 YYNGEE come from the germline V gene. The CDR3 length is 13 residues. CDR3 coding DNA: TGTGCCAGCAGCGTTGCAGATCGATACGAGCAGTACTTC. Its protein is CASSVADRYEQYF.

The CDR3 loop reads CASSLFSAADTQYF. Written as DNA, the CDR3 is TGCGCCAGCAGCTTGTTCTCAGCGGCAGATACGCAGTATTTT. This chain connects TRBV5-1 to TRBJ2-3, with D tentatively TRBD2 (5 bases). Germline-derived CDR1 and CDR2 are SGHRS and YFSETQ. V lost 1 base, J lost 4 bases, and 10 bases lay in between. This CDR3 has 14 residues.

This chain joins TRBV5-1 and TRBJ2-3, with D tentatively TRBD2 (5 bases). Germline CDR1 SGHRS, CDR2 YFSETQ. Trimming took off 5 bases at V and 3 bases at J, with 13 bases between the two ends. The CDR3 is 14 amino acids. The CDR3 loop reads CASSTGSQTDTQYF. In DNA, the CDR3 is TGCGCCAGCAGTACGGGGAGTCAAACAGATACGCAGTATTTT.

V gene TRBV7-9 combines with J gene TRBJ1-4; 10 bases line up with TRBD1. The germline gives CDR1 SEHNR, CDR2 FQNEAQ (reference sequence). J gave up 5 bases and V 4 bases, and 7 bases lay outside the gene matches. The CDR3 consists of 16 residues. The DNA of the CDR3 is TGTGCCAGCAGCTCCCCGAAGGGACAGGGGAATGAAAAACTGTTTTTT. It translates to CASSSPKGQGNEKLFF.

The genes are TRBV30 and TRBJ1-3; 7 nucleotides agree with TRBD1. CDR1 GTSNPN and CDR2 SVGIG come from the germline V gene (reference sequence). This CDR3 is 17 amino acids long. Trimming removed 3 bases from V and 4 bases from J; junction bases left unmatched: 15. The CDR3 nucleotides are TGTGCCTGGAGGGGATACTATTCCGGGACAGCAGGAAACACCATATATTTT. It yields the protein CAWRGYYSGTAGNTIYF.

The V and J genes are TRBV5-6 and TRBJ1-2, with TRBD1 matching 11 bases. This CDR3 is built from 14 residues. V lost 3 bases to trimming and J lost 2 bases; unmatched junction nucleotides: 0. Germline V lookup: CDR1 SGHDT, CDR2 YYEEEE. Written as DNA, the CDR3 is TGTGCCAGCAGCTGGGACAGGGGGAACTATGGCTACACCTTC. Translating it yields CASSWDRGNYGYTF.

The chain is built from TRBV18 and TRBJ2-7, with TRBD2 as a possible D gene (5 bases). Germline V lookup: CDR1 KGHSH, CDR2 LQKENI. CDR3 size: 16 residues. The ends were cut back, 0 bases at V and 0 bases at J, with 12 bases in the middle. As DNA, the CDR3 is TGTGCCAGCTCACCACCGGCCCAGGACTTCTCCTACGAGCAGTACTTC. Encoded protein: CASSPPAQDFSYEQYF.

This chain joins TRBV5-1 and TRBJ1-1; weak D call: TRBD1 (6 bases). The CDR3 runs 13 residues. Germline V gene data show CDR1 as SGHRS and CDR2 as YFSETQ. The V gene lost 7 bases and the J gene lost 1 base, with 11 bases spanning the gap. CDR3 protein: CASYQDRNTEAFF. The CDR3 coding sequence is TGCGCCAGCTACCAGGACAGGAACACTGAAGCTTTCTTT.

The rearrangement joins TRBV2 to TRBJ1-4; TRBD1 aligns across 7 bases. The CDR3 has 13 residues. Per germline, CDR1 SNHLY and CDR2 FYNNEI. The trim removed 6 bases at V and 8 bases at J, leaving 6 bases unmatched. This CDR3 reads CASRTGPREKLFF. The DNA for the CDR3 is TGTGCCAGCAGGACAGGGCCCAGGGAAAAACTGTTTTTT.

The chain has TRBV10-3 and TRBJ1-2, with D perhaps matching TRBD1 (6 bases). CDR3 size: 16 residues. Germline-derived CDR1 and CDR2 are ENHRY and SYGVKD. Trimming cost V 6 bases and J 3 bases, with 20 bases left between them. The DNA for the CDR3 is TGTGCCATCAGCCCTGTCCAGGGCAGGGGAGACTATGGCTACACCTTC. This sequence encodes CAISPVQGRGDYGYTF.

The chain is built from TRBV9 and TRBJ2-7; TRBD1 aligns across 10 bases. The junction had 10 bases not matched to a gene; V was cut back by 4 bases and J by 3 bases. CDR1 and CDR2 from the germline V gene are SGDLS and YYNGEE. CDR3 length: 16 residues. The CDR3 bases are TGTGCCAGCAGCACTGCCGGGACAGGGGACTACTACGAGCAGTACTTC. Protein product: CASSTAGTGDYYEQYF.

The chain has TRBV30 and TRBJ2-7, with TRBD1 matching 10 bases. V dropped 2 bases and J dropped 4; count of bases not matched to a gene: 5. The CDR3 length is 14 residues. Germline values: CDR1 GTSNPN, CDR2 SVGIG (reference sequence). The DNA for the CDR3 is TGTGCCTGGAGTCACCCGGGACAGGGGTACGAGCAGTACTTC. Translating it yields CAWSHPGQGYEQYF.

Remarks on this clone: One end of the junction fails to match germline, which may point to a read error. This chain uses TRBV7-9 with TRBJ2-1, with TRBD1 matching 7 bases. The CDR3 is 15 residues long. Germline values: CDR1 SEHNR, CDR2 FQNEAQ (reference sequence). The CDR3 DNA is TGTTCCAGCAGCTTAGGTGGGCAGGGGGTCAATGAGCAGTTCTTC. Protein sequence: CSSSLGGQGVNEQFF.

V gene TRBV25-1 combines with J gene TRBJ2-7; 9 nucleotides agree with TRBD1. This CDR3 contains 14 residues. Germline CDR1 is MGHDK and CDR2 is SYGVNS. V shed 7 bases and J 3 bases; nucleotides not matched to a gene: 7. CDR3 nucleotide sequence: TGTGCCAGCACAGGGACAGGGACCTACTACGAGCAGTACTTC. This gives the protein CASTGTGTYYEQYF.

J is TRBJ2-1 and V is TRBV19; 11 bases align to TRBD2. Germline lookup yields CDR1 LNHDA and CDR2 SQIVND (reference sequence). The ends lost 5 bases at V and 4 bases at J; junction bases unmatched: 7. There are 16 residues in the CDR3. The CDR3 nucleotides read TGTGCCAGTAGTTCATCTCTAGCGGGGGGTTACAATGAGCAGTTCTTC. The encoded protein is CASSSSLAGGYNEQFF.

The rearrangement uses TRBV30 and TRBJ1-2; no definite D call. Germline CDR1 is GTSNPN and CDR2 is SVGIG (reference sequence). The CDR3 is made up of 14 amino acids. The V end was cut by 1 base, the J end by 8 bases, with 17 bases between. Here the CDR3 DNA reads TGTGCCTGGAGTGCGGGGTACGGGGTTAGGGGCTACACCTTC. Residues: CAWSAGYGVRGYTF.

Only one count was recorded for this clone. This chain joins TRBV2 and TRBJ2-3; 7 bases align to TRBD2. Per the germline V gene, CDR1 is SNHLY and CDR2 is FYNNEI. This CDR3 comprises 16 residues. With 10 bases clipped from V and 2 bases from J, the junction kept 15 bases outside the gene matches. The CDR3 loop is CANLILGRVDTDTQYF. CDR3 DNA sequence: TGTGCCAACCTTATTTTGGGGAGGGTCGACACAGATACGCAGTATTTT.